This TCR beta chain was identified in a study of preoperative IRX-2 immunotherapy in early breast cancer. Described treatment: preoperative locoregional IRX-2 cytokine immunotherapy. Patients received preoperative, locoregional IRX-2 cytokine immunotherapy in a phase Ib study. V gave up 7 bases and J gave up 3 bases; unmatched junction bases: 3. CDR1 and CDR2 from the germline V gene are MDHEN and SYDVKM. This CDR3 contains 12 residues. Sequencing used immunoSEQ multiplex PCR; TCRdb keeps in-frame clones, though not all of them. The repertoire holds about 26,000 clones, with roughly four fifths as singletons.

The chain is built from TRBV28 and TRBJ2-7; 7 nucleotides align to TRBD1. The input for sequencing was lymph node tissue, taken after IRX-2 immunotherapy. The source is a human donor with breast cancer. The CDR3 sequence is CASTRDSYEQYF. CDR3 in DNA: TGTGCCAGCACCAGGGACAGCTACGAGCAGTACTTC.